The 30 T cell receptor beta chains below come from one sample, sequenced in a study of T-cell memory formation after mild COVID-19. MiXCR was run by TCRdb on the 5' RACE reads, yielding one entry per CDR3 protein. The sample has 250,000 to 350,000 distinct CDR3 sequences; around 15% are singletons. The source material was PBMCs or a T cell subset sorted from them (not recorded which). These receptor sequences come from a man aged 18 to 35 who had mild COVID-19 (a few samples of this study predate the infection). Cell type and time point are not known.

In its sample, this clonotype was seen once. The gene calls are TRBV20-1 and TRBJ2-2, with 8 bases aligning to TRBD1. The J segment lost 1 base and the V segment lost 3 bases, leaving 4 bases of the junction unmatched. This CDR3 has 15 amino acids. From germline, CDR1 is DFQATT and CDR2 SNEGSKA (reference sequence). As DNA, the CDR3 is TGCAGTGCTAGGGGACAGGCGATGAACACCGGGGAGCTGTTTTTT. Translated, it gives CSARGQAMNTGELFF.

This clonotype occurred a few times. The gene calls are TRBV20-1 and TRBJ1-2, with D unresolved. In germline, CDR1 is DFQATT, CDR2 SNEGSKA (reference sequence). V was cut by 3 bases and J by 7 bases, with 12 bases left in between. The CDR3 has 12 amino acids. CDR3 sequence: CSARWEVGGYTF. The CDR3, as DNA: TGCAGTGCTAGGTGGGAGGTCGGTGGCTACACCTTC.

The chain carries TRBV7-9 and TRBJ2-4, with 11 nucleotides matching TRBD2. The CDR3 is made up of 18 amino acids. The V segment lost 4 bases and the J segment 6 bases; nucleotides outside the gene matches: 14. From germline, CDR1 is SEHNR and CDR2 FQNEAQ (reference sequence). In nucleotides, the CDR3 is TGTGCCAGCAGCTCGACAGATTCTAGCGGGGGGCCGGGAAACATTCAGTACTTC. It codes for CASSSTDSSGGPGNIQYF.

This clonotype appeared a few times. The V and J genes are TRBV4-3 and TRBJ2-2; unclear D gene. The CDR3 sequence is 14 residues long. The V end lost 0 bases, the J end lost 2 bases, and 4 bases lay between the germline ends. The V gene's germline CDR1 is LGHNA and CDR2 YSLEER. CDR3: CASSQDSNTGELFF. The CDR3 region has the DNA TGCGCCAGCAGCCAAGACAGCAACACCGGGGAGCTGTTTTTT.

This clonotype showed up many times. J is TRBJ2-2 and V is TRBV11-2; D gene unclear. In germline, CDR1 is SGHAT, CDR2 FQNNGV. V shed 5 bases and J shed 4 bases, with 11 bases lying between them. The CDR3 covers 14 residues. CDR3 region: CASSALRTTGELFF. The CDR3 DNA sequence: TGTGCCAGCAGCGCCCTGCGGACCACCGGGGAGCTGTTTTTT.

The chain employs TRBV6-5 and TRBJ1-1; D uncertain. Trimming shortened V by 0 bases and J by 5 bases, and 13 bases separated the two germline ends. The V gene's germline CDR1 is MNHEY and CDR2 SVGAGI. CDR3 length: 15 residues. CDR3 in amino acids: CASSYSSVAGTEAFF. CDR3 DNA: TGTGCCAGCAGTTACTCTTCGGTTGCGGGGACTGAAGCTTTCTTT.

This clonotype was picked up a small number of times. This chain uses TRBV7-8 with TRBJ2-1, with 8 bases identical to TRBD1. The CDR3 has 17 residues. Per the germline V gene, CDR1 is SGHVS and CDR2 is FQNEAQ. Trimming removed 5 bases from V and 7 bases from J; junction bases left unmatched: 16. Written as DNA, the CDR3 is TGTGCCAGCAGCCATAGGGCCCGGCGACAGGGGTTTAATGAGCAGTTCTTC. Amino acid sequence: CASSHRARRQGFNEQFF.

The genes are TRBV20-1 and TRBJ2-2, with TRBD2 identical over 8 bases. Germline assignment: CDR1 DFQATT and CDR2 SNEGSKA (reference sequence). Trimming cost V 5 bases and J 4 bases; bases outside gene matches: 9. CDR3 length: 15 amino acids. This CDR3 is CSAAYGGASTGELFF. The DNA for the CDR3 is TGCAGTGCTGCCTACGGGGGGGCTAGCACCGGGGAGCTGTTTTTT.

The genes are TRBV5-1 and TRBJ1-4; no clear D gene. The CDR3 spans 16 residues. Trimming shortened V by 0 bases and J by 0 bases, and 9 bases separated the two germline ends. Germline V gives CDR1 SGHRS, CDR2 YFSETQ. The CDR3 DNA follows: TGCGCCAGCAGCTTGGTCTCGGGAACAACTAATGAAAAACTGTTTTTT. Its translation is CASSLVSGTTNEKLFF.

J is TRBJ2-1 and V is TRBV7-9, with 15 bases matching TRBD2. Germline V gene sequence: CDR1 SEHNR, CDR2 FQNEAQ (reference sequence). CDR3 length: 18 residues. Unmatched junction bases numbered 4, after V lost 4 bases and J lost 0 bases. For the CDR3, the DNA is TGTGCCAGCAGCTCGGGACTAGCGGGGGGCGACTCCTACAATGAGCAGTTCTTC. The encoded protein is CASSSGLAGGDSYNEQFF.

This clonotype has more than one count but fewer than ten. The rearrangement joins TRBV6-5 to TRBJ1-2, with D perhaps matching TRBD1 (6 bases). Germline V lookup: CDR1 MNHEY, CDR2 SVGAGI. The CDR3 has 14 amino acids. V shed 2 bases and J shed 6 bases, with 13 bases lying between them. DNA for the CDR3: TGTGCCAGCAGTTACACCCAGGGGATAAATGGCTACACCTTC. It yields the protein CASSYTQGINGYTF.

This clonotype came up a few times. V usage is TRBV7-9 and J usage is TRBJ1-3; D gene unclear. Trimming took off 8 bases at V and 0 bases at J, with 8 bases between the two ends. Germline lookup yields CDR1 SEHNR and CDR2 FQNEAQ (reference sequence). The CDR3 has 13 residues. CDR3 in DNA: TGTGCCAGCGAAGCAGGCTCTGGAAACACCATATATTTT. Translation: CASEAGSGNTIYF.

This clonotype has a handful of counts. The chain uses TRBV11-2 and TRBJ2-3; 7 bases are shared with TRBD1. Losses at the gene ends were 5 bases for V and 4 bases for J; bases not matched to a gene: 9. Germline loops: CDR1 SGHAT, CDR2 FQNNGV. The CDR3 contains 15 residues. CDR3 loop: CASSTRQGSPDTQYF. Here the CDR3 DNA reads TGTGCCAGCAGCACCCGACAGGGTTCCCCAGATACGCAGTATTTT. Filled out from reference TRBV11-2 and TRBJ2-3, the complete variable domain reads EAGVAQSPRYKIIEKRQSVAFWCNPISGHATLYWYQQILGQGPKLLIQFQNNGVVDDSQLPKDRFSAERLKGVDSTLKIQPAKLEDSAVYLCASSTRQGSPDTQYFGPGTRLTVL.

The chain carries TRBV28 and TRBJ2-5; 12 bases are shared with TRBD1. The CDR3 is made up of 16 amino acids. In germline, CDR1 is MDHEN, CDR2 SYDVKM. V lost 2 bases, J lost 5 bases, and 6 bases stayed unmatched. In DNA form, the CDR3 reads TGTGCCAGCAGTTTAGTTGGGACAGGGGGCGCGGAGACCCAGTACTTC. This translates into CASSLVGTGGAETQYF.

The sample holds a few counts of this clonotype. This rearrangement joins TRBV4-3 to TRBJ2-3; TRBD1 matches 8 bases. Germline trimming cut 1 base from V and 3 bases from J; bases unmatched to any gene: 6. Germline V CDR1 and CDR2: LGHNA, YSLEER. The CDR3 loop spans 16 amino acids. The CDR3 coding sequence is TGCGCCAGCAGCCAAGGGGACAGGTTTTCGACAGATACGCAGTATTTT. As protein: CASSQGDRFSTDTQYF.

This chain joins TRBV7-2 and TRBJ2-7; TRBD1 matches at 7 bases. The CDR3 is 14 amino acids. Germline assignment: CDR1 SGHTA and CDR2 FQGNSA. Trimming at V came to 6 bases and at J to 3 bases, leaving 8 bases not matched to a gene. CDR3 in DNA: TGTGCCAGCAGTTCCGAGGACAGGTTCTACGAGCAGTACTTC. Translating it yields CASSSEDRFYEQYF.

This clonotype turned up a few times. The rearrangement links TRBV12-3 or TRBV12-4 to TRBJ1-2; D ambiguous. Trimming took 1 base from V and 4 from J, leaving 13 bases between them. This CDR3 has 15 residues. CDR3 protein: CASSLGTGVGYGYTF. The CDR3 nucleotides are TGTGCCAGCAGTTTAGGAACGGGAGTTGGCTATGGCTACACCTTC.

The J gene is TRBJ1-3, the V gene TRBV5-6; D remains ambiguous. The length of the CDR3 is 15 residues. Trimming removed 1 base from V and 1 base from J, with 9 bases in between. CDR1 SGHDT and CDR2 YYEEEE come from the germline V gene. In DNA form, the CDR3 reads TGTGCCAGCAGCTTGTTTCGTGGATCTGGAAACACCATATATTTT. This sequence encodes CASSLFRGSGNTIYF.

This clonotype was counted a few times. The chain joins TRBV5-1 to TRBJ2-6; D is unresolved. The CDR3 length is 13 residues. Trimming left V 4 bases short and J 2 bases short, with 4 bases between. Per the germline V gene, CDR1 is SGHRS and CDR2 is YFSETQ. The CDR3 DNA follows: TGCGCCAGCAGCCGTCCTGGGGCCAACGTCCTGACTTTC. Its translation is CASSRPGANVLTF.

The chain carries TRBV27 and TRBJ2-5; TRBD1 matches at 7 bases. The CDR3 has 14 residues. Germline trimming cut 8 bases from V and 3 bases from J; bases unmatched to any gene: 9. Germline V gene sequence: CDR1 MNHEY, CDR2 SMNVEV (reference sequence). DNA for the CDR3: TGTGCCAGCCAACGACGACAGGGTAAAGAGACCCAGTACTTC. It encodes CASQRRQGKETQYF.

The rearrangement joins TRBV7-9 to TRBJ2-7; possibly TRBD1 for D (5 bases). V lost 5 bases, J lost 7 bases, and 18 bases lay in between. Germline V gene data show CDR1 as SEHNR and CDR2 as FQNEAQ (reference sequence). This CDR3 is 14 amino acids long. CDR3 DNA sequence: TGTGCCAGCAGCGAAACGACCAGGGTTGGGGAGCAGTACTTC. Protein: CASSETTRVGEQYF.

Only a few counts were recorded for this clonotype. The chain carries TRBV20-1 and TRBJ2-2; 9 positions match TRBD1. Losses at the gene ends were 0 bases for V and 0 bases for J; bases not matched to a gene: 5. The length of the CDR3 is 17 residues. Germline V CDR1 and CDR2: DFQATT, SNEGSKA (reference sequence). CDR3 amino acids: CSARDHRGHTNTGELFF. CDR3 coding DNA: TGCAGTGCTAGAGATCACAGGGGGCACACGAACACCGGGGAGCTGTTTTTT.

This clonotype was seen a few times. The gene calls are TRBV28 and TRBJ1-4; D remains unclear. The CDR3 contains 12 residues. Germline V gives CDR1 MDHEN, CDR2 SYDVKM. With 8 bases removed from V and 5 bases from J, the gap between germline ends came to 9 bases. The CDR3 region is CASSPLNEKLFF. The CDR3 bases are TGTGCCAGCTCCCCCTTGAATGAAAAACTGTTTTTT.

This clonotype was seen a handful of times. CDR3 residues: CASSVGQTGRRYEQYF. The CDR3 DNA reads as TGTGCCAGCAGCGTAGGGCAGACAGGGAGGCGCTACGAGCAGTACTTC. J is TRBJ2-7 and V is TRBV9, with a tentative D call TRBD1 (7 bases). Trimming took 0 bases from V and 3 from J, leaving 16 bases between them. The germline V gene has CDR1 SGDLS and CDR2 YYNGEE. CDR3 length: 16 amino acids. The complete variable domain, with remaining parts taken from reference TRBV9 and TRBJ2-7, reads DSGVTQTPKHLITATGQRVTLRCSPRSGDLSVYWYQQSLDQGLQFLIQYYNGEERAKGNILERFSAQQFPDLHSELNLSSLELGDSALYFCASSVGQTGRRYEQYFGPGTRLTVT.

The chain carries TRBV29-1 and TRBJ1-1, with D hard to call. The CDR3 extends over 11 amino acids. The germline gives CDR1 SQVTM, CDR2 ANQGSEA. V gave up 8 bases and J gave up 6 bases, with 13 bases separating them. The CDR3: CSLLTAAEAFF. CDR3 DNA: TGCAGCTTACTAACCGCTGCTGAAGCTTTCTTT.

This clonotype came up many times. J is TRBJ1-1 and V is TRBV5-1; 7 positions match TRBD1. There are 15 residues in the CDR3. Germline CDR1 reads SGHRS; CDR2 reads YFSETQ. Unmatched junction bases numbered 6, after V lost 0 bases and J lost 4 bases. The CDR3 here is CASSLGDRIPTEAFF. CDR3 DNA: TGCGCCAGCAGCTTGGGGGACAGAATCCCCACTGAAGCTTTCTTT.

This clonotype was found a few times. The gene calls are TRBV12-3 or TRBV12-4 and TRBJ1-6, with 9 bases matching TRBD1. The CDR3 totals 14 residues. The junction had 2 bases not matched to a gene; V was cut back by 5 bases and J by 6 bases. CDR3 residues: CASSGGQGNSPLHF. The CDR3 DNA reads TGTGCCAGCAGTGGGGGACAGGGTAATTCACCCCTCCACTTT.

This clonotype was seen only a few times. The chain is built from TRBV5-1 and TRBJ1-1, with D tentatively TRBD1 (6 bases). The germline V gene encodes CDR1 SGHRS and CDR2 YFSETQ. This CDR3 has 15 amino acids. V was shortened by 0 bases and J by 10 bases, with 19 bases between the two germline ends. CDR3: CASSLAETGGFVAFF. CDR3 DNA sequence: TGCGCCAGCAGCTTGGCCGAGACAGGCGGCTTTGTAGCTTTCTTT.

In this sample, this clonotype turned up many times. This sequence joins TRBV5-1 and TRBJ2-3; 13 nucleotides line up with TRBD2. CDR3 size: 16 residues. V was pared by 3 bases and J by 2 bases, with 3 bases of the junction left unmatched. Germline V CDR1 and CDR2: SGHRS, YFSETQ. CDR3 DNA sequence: TGCGCCAGCAGCTCGGGACTAGCGGGGCTCACAGATACGCAGTATTTT. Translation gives CASSSGLAGLTDTQYF.

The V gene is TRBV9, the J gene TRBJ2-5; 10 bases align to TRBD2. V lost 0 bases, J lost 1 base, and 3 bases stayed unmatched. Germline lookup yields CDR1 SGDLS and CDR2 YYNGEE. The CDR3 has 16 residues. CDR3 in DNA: TGTGCCAGCAGCGTAGGGCGGACTAGCGGCCAAGAGACCCAGTACTTC. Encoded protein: CASSVGRTSGQETQYF.